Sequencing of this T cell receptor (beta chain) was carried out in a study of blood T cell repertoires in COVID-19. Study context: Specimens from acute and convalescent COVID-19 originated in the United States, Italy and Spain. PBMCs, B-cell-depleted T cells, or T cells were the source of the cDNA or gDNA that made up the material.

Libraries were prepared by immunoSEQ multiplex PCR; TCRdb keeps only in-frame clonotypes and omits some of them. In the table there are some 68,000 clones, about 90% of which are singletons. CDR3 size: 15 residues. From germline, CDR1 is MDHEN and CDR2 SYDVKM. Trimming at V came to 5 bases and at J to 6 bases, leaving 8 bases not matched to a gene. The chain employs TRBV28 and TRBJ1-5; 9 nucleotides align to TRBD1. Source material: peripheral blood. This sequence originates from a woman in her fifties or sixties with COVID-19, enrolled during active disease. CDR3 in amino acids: CASSAGQGRVQPQHF. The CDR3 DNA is TGTGCCAGCAGTGCGGGACAGGGCCGGGTTCAGCCCCAGCATTTT.